The present T cell receptor (beta chain) was sequenced within a study of T cell responses to AZD1222 COVID-19 vaccine. Regarding the study as a whole: Nearly half of spike-specific TCRs reportedly target unmutated variant regions.

Profiling relied on immunoSEQ multiplex PCR, and the TCRdb table lists in-frame clones only, not all of them. The table shows just over 150,000 clones, with around 87% occurring only once. Germline V gives CDR1 SEHNR, CDR2 FQNEAQ (reference sequence). CDR3 length: 16 amino acids. V shed 5 bases, J shed 5 bases, and the junction held 13 bases outside the gene matches. With regard to this clone: The antigen remains unidentified.

The input for sequencing was peripheral blood, taken 28 days after the second AZD1222 dose. The J gene is TRBJ1-1, the V gene TRBV7-9; TRBD1 matches 8 bases. The receptor was derived from an adult who received the AZD1222 COVID-19 vaccine. CDR3 sequence (DNA): TGTGCCAGCAGCCGCGGTCAGGGGGCAGTTGGGACTGAAGCTTTCTTT. Translating gives CASSRGQGAVGTEAFF. Full variable domain (outside the CDR3, taken from reference TRBV7-9 and TRBJ1-1): DTGVSQNPRHKITKRGQNVTFRCDPISEHNRLYWYRQTLGQGPEFLTYFQNEAQLEKSRLLSDRFSAERPKGSFSTLEIQRTEQGDSAMYLCASSRGQGAVGTEAFFGQGTRLTVV.